The next 24 T cell receptor beta chains were all read from a single sample in a study of a mutant IDH1 vaccine in newly diagnosed glioma. Sequenced by immunoSEQ multiplex PCR; TCRdb stores in-frame clones only, minus some. The repertoire holds 110,000 or so clones, with under 90% as singletons. The time point is: week 11, during vaccination. With topical imiquimod, each dose of the vaccine consisted of 300 ug of mutant IDH1 20-mer peptide. These receptors have no identified antigens. The specimen was PBMCs, collected from a glioma patient whose treatment included an IDH1 peptide vaccine. All receptors come from a woman between 45 and 60 years old with glioma.

The rearrangement uses TRBV11-1 and TRBJ1-2; 7 bases are shared with TRBD1. Looked up from germline, CDR1 is SGHAT and CDR2 is FQDESV (reference sequence). V gave up 4 bases and J gave up 8 bases; unmatched junction bases: 10. The CDR3 length is 14 residues. CDR3 DNA sequence: TGTGCCAGCAGCTCCGACAGGGACTCAACGGGCTACACCTTC. Its translation: CASSSDRDSTGYTF.

The rearrangement links TRBV4-2 to TRBJ2-3; D remains unclear. This CDR3 is 15 amino acids long. Germline V gene sequence: CDR1 LGHNA, CDR2 YNFKEQ. V was cut by 0 bases and J by 6 bases, with 13 bases left in between. CDR3 region: CASSQDMDRRDTQYF. The CDR3, as DNA: TGTGCCAGCAGCCAAGATATGGATCGGCGGGATACGCAGTATTTT.

This clone was detected a few times. The chain joins TRBV9 to TRBJ1-1, with TRBD1 as a possible D gene (5 bases). This CDR3 has 13 residues. V gave up 2 bases and J gave up 5 bases, with 10 bases separating them. Germline V gives CDR1 SGDLS, CDR2 YYNGEE. CDR3 protein: CASSVSGRTEAFF. CDR3 coding DNA: TGTGCCAGCAGCGTTTCAGGGAGAACTGAAGCTTTCTTT.

The count of this clone is one. The rearrangement links TRBV6-5 to TRBJ2-7; maybe TRBD1 (6 bases). The germline V gene encodes CDR1 MNHEY and CDR2 SVGAGI. The CDR3 extends over 14 amino acids. V was trimmed by 6 bases and J by 0 bases, leaving 12 bases between them. CDR3 region: CASRGQGHSYEQYF. The DNA for the CDR3 is TGTGCCAGCAGGGGTCAGGGGCACTCCTACGAGCAGTACTTC.

The J gene is TRBJ2-7, the V gene TRBV10-3; 10 bases are shared with TRBD2. Unmatched junction bases numbered 10, after V lost 3 bases and J lost 2 bases. Germline CDR1 ENHRY, CDR2 SYGVKD. The CDR3 covers 17 residues. CDR3 in amino acids: CAISDVLAGDWAYEQYF. CDR3 sequence (DNA): TGTGCCATCAGTGATGTGCTAGCGGGAGATTGGGCCTACGAGCAGTACTTC.

V usage is TRBV18 and J usage is TRBJ2-7, with D hard to call. The germline V gene has CDR1 KGHSH and CDR2 LQKENI. V lost 3 bases and J 5 bases, leaving 11 bases between the germline ends. The CDR3 is 13 amino acids. CDR3 sequence reads: CASSPPQRDEQYF. In DNA form, the CDR3 reads TGTGCCAGCTCACCCCCCCAACGAGACGAGCAGTACTTC.

The chain has TRBV11-2 and TRBJ1-2, with a possible D match to TRBD1 (6 bases). Trimming removed 1 base at V and 2 bases at J, with 8 bases between. CDR3 length: 14 residues. CDR1 SGHAT and CDR2 FQNNGV come from the germline V gene. In nucleotides, the CDR3 is TGTGCCAGCAGCTTAGGGGGGCCCAACTATGGCTACACCTTC. This translates into CASSLGGPNYGYTF.

The chain couples TRBV27 to TRBJ2-7; possibly TRBD2 for D (5 bases). The length of the CDR3 is 17 residues. Trimming took 4 bases from V and 0 from J, leaving 19 bases between them. CDR1 is MNHEY, CDR2 SMNVEV, per germline (reference sequence). The CDR3 reads CASSSIRRIRSSYEQYF. In DNA form, the CDR3 reads TGTGCCAGCAGTTCTATACGGAGGATTAGGAGCTCCTACGAGCAGTACTTC.

This chain links TRBV6-1 with TRBJ2-2; a possible D gene is TRBD1 (6 bases). The CDR3 is 13 residues long. The germline gives CDR1 MNHNS, CDR2 SASEGT. Trimming took 6 bases from V and 1 from J, leaving 6 bases between them. Here the CDR3 reads CASRTGNTGELFF. In nucleotides, the CDR3 is TGTGCCAGCAGGACAGGGAACACCGGGGAGCTGTTTTTT.

Here the CDR3 DNA reads TGCGCCAGCAGCATCACAGGAAACACTGAAGCTTTCTTT. Translating gives CASSITGNTEAFF. This rearrangement joins TRBV5-1 to TRBJ1-1; D possibly corresponds to TRBD1 (5 bases). From germline, CDR1 is SGHRS and CDR2 YFSETQ. Trimming stripped 4 bases from V and 2 bases from J, with 9 bases between. The CDR3 is 13 amino acids.

This chain joins TRBV5-1 and TRBJ1-3; 11 bases match TRBD1. Trimming took 4 bases from V and 0 from J; bases not matched to a gene: 6. Germline V gene data show CDR1 as SGHRS and CDR2 as YFSETQ. The CDR3 loop spans 17 amino acids. CDR3 amino acids: CASSLGGTGGSGNTIYF. In nucleotides, the CDR3 is TGCGCCAGCAGCCTGGGAGGGACAGGGGGCTCTGGAAACACCATATATTTT.

Of note for this clone: The junction departs from germline at one end; a sequencing error may be responsible. The J gene is TRBJ2-2, the V gene TRBV7-3; 7 nucleotides line up with TRBD2. The CDR3 runs to 15 residues. The germline V gene encodes CDR1 SGHTA and CDR2 FQGTGA. CDR3 nucleotide sequence: TGTGCCAGCAGCTTACGGGGACTACGACACCGGGGAGCTGTTTTT. Translating it yields CASSLRGLRHRGAVF.

The chain employs TRBV10-3 and TRBJ1-6; 7 nucleotides match TRBD1. The V and J ends lost 4 bases and 5 bases, in that order; junction bases with no gene match: 11. The germline gives CDR1 ENHRY, CDR2 SYGVKD. The CDR3 has 17 amino acids. The CDR3 reads CAISARSAGTDNSPLHF. Written as DNA, the CDR3 is TGTGCCATCAGTGCCCGAAGCGCCGGGACAGATAATTCACCCCTCCACTTT.

The J gene is TRBJ2-7, the V gene TRBV28; D uncertain. CDR3 size: 13 residues. Per the germline V gene, CDR1 is MDHEN and CDR2 is SYDVKM. The germline V and J ends were trimmed by 6 bases and 9 bases, with 18 bases remaining between them. The CDR3 spells CASSLPGRVGQYF. The CDR3 DNA sequence: TGTGCCAGCAGCTTACCGGGCCGGGTTGGGCAGTACTTC.

The V and J genes are TRBV4-1 and TRBJ1-5; D not certain. The CDR3 extends over 15 amino acids. V lost 1 base, J lost 6 bases, and 13 bases lay in between. CDR1 and CDR2 from the germline V gene are MGHRA and YSYEKL. CDR3 in DNA: TGCGCCAGCAGCCAAGGCCGATTAGGAGTTCAGCCCCAGCATTTT. Translation gives CASSQGRLGVQPQHF.

This chain links TRBV28 with TRBJ2-5, with 9 bases that match TRBD2. The ends lost 3 bases at V and 4 bases at J; junction bases unmatched: 6. The CDR3 sequence is 15 residues long. The V gene's germline CDR1 is MDHEN and CDR2 SYDVKM. In nucleotides, the CDR3 is TGTGCCAGCAGTTTCGGCGGGAGGGCCATAGAGACCCAGTACTTC. Residues: CASSFGGRAIETQYF.

V gene TRBV7-8 combines with J gene TRBJ2-1; the match to TRBD2 covers 7 bases. The CDR3 covers 16 residues. The germline CDR1 and CDR2 sequences are SGHVS and FQNEAQ. V trimming: 1 base; J trimming: 0 bases; junction bases outside the gene matches: 3. CDR3 DNA: TGTGCCAGCAGCTTAGAGGGCGGGAGCTCCTACAATGAGCAGTTCTTC. Translated: CASSLEGGSSYNEQFF.

The J gene is TRBJ1-1, the V gene TRBV6-6; no reliable D call. Germline V gives CDR1 MNHNY, CDR2 SVGAGI (reference sequence). This CDR3 has 14 residues. Trimming left V 6 bases short and J 0 bases short, with 11 bases between. CDR3: CASSVSIMNTEAFF. The DNA for the CDR3 is TGTGCCAGCAGCGTATCTATTATGAACACTGAAGCTTTCTTT.

The chain joins TRBV5-6 to TRBJ1-1; unclear D gene. The CDR3 extends over 13 amino acids. V was clipped by 2 bases and J by 3 bases, with 8 bases between them. From germline, CDR1 is SGHDT and CDR2 YYEEEE. CDR3 coding DNA: TGTGCCAGCAGCTTTCAGGAGGACACTGAAGCTTTCTTT. Translation: CASSFQEDTEAFF. Variable domain in full (rest from reference TRBV5-6 and TRBJ1-1): DAGVTQSPTHLIKTRGQQVTLRCSPKSGHDTVSWYQQALGQGPQFIFQYYEEEERQRGNFPDRFSGHQFPNYSSELNVNALLLGDSALYLCASSFQEDTEAFFGQGTRLTVV.

V gene TRBV7-3 combines with J gene TRBJ2-5; D unclear. Trimming cost V 2 bases and J 1 base, with 5 bases left between them. Germline V gene data show CDR1 as SGHTA and CDR2 as FQGTGA. The CDR3 spans 13 residues. CDR3 coding DNA: TGTGCCAGCAGCTTAGGGCGCCAAGAGACCCAGTACTTC. Amino acid sequence: CASSLGRQETQYF.

This clone has just a few counts. This same CDR3 is encoded by further DNA sequences in the sample. The rearrangement links TRBV29-1 to TRBJ1-5; maybe TRBD1 (5 bases). The germline V gene has CDR1 SQVTM and CDR2 ANQGSEA. V shed 6 bases and J shed 5 bases, with 11 bases lying between them. The CDR3 runs to 12 residues. CDR3 DNA sequence: TGCAGCGTCGGGGCTCGGGATCAGCCCCAGCATTTT. This gives the protein CSVGARDQPQHF.

V gene TRBV2 combines with J gene TRBJ2-7; possibly TRBD2 for D (6 bases). CDR1 and CDR2 from the germline V gene are SNHLY and FYNNEI. The CDR3 is 12 residues long. The V gene lost 6 bases and the J gene lost 6 bases, with 12 bases spanning the gap. CDR3: CASRPDYLEQYF. CDR3 in DNA: TGTGCCAGCAGACCGGACTACCTCGAGCAGTACTTC.

This chain uses TRBV27 with TRBJ2-5; 9 bases agree with TRBD1. CDR1 is MNHEY and CDR2 is SMNVEV in the germline V gene (reference sequence). CDR3 size: 15 residues. The trim removed 6 bases at V and 5 bases at J, leaving 10 bases unmatched. CDR3 in DNA: TGTGCCAGCAGCCCACAGGGGGCGCGTGGGGAGACCCAGTACTTC. The encoded protein is CASSPQGARGETQYF.

The gene calls are TRBV6-5 and TRBJ1-1; 8 positions match TRBD1. CDR1 is MNHEY and CDR2 is SVGAGI in the germline V gene. The junction had 4 bases not matched to a gene; V was cut back by 5 bases and J by 2 bases. The CDR3 has 14 residues. In DNA form, the CDR3 reads TGTGCCAGCAGTAAGGACAGGGCTAACACTGAAGCTTTCTTT. Its translation is CASSKDRANTEAFF.